The present TCR beta chain was sequenced within a study of blood T cell repertoires in COVID-19. Background on the study: Samples representing acute and convalescent COVID-19 were sourced from the United States, Italy and Spain. PBMCs, B-cell-depleted T cells, or T cells provided the cDNA or gDNA that made up the material.

How the authors handled the data: Amplification of reference gene primers provided the estimated nucleated cell counts. The assay was immunoSEQ multiplex PCR, and TCRdb's table has in-frame clones only and misses some. The V and J calls and clone size are taken from that table; D and trimming were inferred from the DNA. Of 86,000 or so clones listed, more than 65% are singletons. The germline gives CDR1 SGHTA, CDR2 FQGTGA. This CDR3 is 16 amino acids long. The ends were cut back, 1 base at V and 5 bases at J, with 16 bases in the middle. The J gene is TRBJ2-3, the V gene TRBV7-3; D call uncertain. Sample: peripheral blood. The source is a man between 65 and 80 years old with acute or convalescent COVID-19. CDR3 DNA: TGTGCCAGCAGCTTAAGTCATTCGCCGGGTCAAGATACGCAGTATTTT. Translated, it gives CASSLSHSPGQDTQYF.